This passage covers 8 T cell receptor beta chains from one sample sequenced in a study of beta chain features in type 1 diabetes. Sequenced material consisted of expressed TCRB transcripts (all of the isolated RNA was reverse transcribed). The protocol was immunoSEQ multiplex PCR, while the TCRdb copy is restricted to in-frame clones and leaves out a portion. There are approximately 340,000 clones in the sample; around 16% occur only once, and 0.019% lies in the top ten. The sample comprised naive CD4+ T cells from blood. The receptors come from a woman aged 18-29 years in good health.

The chain uses TRBV19 and TRBJ1-5; 9 bases map to TRBD1. Looked up from germline, CDR1 is LNHDA and CDR2 is SQIVND (reference sequence). V lost 6 bases to trimming and J lost 5 bases; unmatched junction nucleotides: 2. This CDR3 region has 13 residues. CDR3 nucleotides: TGTGCCAGTAGCAGGGACAGGGATCAGCCCCAGCATTTT. This codes for CASSRDRDQPQHF.

This clone showed up just a few times. The CDR3 DNA reads TGTGCCAGCAGCGTAGACGGCGAGCAGTACTTC. As protein: CASSVDGEQYF. This chain uses TRBV9 with TRBJ2-7; D call uncertain. Germline CDR1 SGDLS, CDR2 YYNGEE. The V and J ends lost 0 bases and 6 bases respectively, with 4 bases between them. This CDR3 comprises 11 residues.

The chain couples TRBV7-2 to TRBJ1-2; 9 bases are a match to TRBD1. This CDR3 has 12 amino acids. Germline CDR1 and CDR2: SGHTA and FQGNSA. V dropped 6 bases and J dropped 8; count of bases not matched to a gene: 4. CDR3 sequence reads: CASRGQGWGYTF. The DNA of the CDR3 is TGTGCCAGCAGGGGACAGGGATGGGGCTACACCTTC.

The chain employs TRBV13 and TRBJ1-2; 7 positions agree with TRBD1. The germline CDR1 and CDR2 sequences are PRHDT and FYEKMQ (reference sequence). This CDR3 is 14 amino acids long. V was pared by 5 bases and J by 2 bases, with 5 bases of the junction left unmatched. The CDR3 loop reads CASSQGQQNYGYTF. For the CDR3, the DNA is TGTGCCAGCAGCCAGGGACAGCAAAACTATGGCTACACCTTC.

The genes are TRBV2 and TRBJ1-2; D is perhaps TRBD1 (5 bases). CDR1 and CDR2 (germline): SNHLY, FYNNEI. This CDR3 region has 13 residues. Trimming stripped 1 base from V and 8 bases from J, with 11 bases between. CDR3 in amino acids: CASSEDRWGGYTF. In nucleotides, the CDR3 is TGTGCCAGCAGTGAAGACAGGTGGGGCGGCTACACCTTC.

This clone showed up just a few times. At one boundary the junction diverges from the germline segment, which might be a read error. This chain links TRBV28 with TRBJ2-1; 7 bases line up with TRBD1. CDR3 length equals 11 residues. Per germline, CDR1 MDHEN and CDR2 SYDVKM. Here the CDR3 DNA reads TGTGCCAGCAGGCACCGGGACAGTCACCTCTTC. Amino acid sequence: CASRHRDSHLF.

V gene TRBV19 combines with J gene TRBJ2-4; weak D call: TRBD2 (5 bases). Trimming shortened V by 3 bases and J by 6 bases, and 12 bases separated the two germline ends. Germline CDR1 LNHDA, CDR2 SQIVND (reference sequence). The CDR3 is made up of 14 amino acids. CDR3 nucleotide sequence: TGTGCCAGTAGTATGGAGGTCGATAGAAACATTCAGTACTTC. Amino acids: CASSMEVDRNIQYF.

V is TRBV20-1 and J is TRBJ2-7; the D is unclear. Trimming took off 4 bases at V and 2 bases at J, with 6 bases between the two ends. CDR3 length equals 11 residues. Germline V gene sequence: CDR1 DFQATT, CDR2 SNEGSKA (reference sequence). CDR3 residues: CSANTAYEQYF. As DNA, the CDR3 is TGCAGTGCTAACACAGCCTACGAGCAGTACTTC.